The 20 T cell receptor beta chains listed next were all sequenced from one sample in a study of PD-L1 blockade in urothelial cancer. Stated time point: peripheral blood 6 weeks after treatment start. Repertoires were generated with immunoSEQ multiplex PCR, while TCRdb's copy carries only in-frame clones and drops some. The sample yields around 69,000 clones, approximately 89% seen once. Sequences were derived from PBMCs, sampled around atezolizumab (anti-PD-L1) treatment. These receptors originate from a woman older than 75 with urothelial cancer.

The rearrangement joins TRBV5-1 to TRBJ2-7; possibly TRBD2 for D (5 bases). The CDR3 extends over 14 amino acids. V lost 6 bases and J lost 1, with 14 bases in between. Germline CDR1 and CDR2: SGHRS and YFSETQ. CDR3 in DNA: TGCGCCAGCACCCTAAACAGCGGATCCTACGAGCAGTACTTC. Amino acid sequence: CASTLNSGSYEQYF.

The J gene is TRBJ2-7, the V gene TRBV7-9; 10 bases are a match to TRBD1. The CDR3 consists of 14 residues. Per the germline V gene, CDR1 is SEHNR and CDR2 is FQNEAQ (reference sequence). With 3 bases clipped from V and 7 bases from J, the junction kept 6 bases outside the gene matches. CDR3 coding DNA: TGTGCCAGCAGCTTTCGACAGGGGGCGGAAGAGCAGTACTTC. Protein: CASSFRQGAEEQYF.

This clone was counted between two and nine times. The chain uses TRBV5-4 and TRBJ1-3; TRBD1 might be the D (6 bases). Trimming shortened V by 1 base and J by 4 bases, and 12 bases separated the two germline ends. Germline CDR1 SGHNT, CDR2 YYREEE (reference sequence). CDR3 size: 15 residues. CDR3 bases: TGTGCCAGCAGCTTGAACAGGGTGTCCGGAAACACCATATATTTT. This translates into CASSLNRVSGNTIYF.

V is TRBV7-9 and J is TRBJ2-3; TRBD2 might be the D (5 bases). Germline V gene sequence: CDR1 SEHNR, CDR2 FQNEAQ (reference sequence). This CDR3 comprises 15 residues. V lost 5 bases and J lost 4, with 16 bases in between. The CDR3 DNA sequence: TGTGCCAGCAGCCCCACGAGCGGTGGCGCAGATACGCAGTATTTT. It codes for CASSPTSGGADTQYF.

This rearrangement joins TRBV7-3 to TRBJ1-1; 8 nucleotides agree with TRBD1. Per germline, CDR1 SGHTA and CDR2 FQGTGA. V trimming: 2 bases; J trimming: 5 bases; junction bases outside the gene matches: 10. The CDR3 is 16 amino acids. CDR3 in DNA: TGTGCCAGCAGCTTAGTACAGGGGGGAGGGGGTACTGAAGCTTTCTTT. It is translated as CASSLVQGGGGTEAFF.

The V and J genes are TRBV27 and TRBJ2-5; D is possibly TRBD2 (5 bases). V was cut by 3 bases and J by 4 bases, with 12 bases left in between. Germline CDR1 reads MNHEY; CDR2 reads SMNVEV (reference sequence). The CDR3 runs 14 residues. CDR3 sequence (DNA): TGTGCCAGCAGTTTGGTAGGGAGTGGAGAGACCCAGTACTTC. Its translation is CASSLVGSGETQYF.

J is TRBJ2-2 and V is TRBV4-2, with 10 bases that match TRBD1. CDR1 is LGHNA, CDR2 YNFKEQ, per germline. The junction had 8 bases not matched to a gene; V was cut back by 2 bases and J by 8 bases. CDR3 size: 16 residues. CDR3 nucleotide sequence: TGTGCCAGCAGCCAAAACAGGGGACAGGGGCTAGGGGAGCTGTTTTTT. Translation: CASSQNRGQGLGELFF.

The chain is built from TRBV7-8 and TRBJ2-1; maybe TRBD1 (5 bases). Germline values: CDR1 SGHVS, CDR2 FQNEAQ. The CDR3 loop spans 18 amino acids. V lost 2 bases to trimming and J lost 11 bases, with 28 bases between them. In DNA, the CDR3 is TGTGCCAGCAGCTTAATTAGGCAGGGCGACCTCCTATATCCGCAGCAGTTCTTC. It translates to CASSLIRQGDLLYPQQFF. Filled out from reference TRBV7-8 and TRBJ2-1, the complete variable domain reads GAGVSQSPRYKVAKRGQDVALRCDPISGHVSLFWYQQALGQGPEFLTYFQNEAQLDKSGLPSDRFFAERPEGSVSTLKIQRTQQEDSAVYLCASSLIRQGDLLYPQQFFGPGTRLTVL.

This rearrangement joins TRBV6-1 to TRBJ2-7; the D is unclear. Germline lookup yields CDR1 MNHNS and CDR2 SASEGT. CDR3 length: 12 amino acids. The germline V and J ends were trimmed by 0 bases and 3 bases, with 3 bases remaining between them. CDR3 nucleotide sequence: TGTGCCAGCAGTGAAGCTCGCTACGAGCAGTACTTC. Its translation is CASSEARYEQYF.

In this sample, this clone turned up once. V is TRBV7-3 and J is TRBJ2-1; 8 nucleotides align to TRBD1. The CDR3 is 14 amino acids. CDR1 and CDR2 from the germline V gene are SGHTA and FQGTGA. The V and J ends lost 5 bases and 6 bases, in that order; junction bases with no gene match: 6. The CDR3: CASSPRTGSNEQFF. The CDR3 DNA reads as TGTGCCAGCAGCCCAAGGACAGGGAGCAATGAGCAGTTCTTC.

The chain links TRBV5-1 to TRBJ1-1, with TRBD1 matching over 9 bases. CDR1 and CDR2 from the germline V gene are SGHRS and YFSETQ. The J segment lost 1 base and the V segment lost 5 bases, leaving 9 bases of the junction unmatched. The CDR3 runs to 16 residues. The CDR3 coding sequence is TGCGCCAGCAGATTCTCACAGGGGGCGCCGAACACTGAAGCTTTCTTT. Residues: CASRFSQGAPNTEAFF.

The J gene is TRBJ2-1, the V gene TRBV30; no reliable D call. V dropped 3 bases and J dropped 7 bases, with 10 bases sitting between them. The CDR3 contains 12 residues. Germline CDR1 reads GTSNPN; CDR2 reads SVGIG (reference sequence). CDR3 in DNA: TGTGCCTGGAGCCCTACTTGGAATGAGCAGTTCTTC. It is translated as CAWSPTWNEQFF. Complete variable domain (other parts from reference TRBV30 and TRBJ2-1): SQTIHQWPATLVQPVGSPLSLECTVEGTSNPNLYWYRQAAGRGLQLLFYSVGIGQISSEVPQNLSASRPQDRQFILSSKKLLLSDSGFYLCAWSPTWNEQFFGPGTRLTVL.

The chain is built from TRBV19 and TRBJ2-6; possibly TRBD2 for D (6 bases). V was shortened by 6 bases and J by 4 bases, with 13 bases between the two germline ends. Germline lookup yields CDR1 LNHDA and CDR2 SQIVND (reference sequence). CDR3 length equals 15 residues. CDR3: CASRGGSSGANVLTF. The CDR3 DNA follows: TGTGCCAGTAGGGGGGGATCATCCGGGGCCAACGTCCTGACTTTC.

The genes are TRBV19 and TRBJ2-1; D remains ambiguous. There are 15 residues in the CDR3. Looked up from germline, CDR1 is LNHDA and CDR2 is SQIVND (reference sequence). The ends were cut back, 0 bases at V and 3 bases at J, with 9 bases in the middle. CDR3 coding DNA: TGTGCCAGTAGTATAGATCGCCTAGACTACAATGAGCAGTTCTTC. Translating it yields CASSIDRLDYNEQFF.

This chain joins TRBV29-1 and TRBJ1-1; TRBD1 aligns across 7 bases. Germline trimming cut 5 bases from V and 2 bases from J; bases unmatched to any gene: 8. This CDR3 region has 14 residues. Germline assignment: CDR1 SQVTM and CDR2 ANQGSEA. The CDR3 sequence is CSVLQGIRNTEAFF. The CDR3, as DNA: TGCAGCGTTCTACAGGGGATTCGAAACACTGAAGCTTTCTTT.

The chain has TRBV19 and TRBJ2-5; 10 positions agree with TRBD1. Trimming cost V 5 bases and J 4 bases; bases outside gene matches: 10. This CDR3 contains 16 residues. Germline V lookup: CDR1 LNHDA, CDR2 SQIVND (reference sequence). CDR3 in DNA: TGTGCCAGTAGTCCCTCCCGGACAGGGGGGCGAGAGACCCAGTACTTC. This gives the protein CASSPSRTGGRETQYF.

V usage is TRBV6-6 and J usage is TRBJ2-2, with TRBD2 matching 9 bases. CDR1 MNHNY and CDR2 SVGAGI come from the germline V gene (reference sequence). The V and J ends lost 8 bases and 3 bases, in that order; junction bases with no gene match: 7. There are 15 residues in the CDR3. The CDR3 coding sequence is TGTGCCAGCGGCGGGGGCGGGAGGGACACCGGGGAGCTGTTTTTT. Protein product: CASGGGGRDTGELFF.

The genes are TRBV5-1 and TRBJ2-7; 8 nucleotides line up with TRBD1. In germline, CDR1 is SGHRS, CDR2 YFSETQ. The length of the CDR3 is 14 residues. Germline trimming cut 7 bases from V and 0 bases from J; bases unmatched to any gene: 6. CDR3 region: CASSRQGTSYEQYF. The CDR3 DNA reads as TGCGCCAGCTCCCGACAGGGGACCTCCTACGAGCAGTACTTC.

The CDR3 spells CASTRRRESTDTQYF. In DNA form, the CDR3 reads TGTGCCAGCACCCGGAGACGGGAGAGCACAGATACGCAGTATTTT. The chain is built from TRBV9 and TRBJ2-3, with D possibly matching TRBD2 (6 bases). This CDR3 region has 15 residues. Germline V gene lookup returns CDR1 SGDLS and CDR2 YYNGEE. Between the trimmed V and J ends, which lost 6 bases and 0 bases, there was a span of 14 bases.

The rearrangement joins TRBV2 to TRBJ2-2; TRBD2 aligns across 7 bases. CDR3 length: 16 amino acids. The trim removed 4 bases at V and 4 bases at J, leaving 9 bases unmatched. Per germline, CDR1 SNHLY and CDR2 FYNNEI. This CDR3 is CASSALGGSATGELFF. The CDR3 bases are TGTGCCAGCAGTGCACTGGGCGGGAGTGCCACCGGGGAGCTGTTTTTT.